Listed below are T cell receptor beta chains from one sample, sequenced in a study of T cell responses to AZD1222 COVID-19 vaccine. This table comes from immunoSEQ multiplex PCR, and its TCRdb copy is limited to in-frame clones, with some not included. The sample lists about 120,000 clones; around 89% were seen once. Sequencing used peripheral blood, obtained on day 0 of AZD1222 vaccination. All receptors come from an adult in good health. Both conserved end residues are trimmed from each CDR3. D genes are given only for firm matches.

J gene,V gene,D gene,CDR3 protein
TRBJ2-2,TRBV3-1/TRBV3-2,NA,ASSTLVGLTGELF
TRBJ2-3,TRBV3-1/TRBV3-2,NA,ASSQVPRNRDTQY
TRBJ2-1,TRBV5-1,TRBD2,ASSQAGTSLNEQF
TRBJ1-5,TRBV27,TRBD1,ASWGTGRNQPQH
TRBJ2-7,TRBV4-1,TRBD1,ASSHAGTGFYEQY
TRBJ1-5,TRBV6-5,TRBD1,ASSYGGQGQPQH
TRBJ1-2,TRBV5-1,NA,ASSLVASMGGYGYT
TRBJ2-4,TRBV12-5,NA,ASGSTSLKNIQY
TRBJ2-1,TRBV5-1,TRBD2,ASSLAGLAGYNEQF
TRBJ1-2,TRBV4-1,TRBD1,ASSQGDSYGYT
TRBJ2-4,TRBV5-1,NA,ASSEAPVGIQY
TRBJ1-1,TRBV12-3/TRBV12-4,NA,ASSLAENTEAF
TRBJ1-4,TRBV18,NA,ASSPPGGRKNEKLF
TRBJ2-5,TRBV3-1/TRBV3-2,NA,ASSPGNPDSSPFQETQY
TRBJ2-1,TRBV7-6,NA,ASTQRAPGHEQF
TRBJ1-4,TRBV5-1,TRBD1,ASSLTTGGGEKLF
TRBJ1-1,TRBV5-1,NA,ASSLVAGEGNTEAF
TRBJ1-1,TRBV2,TRBD1,ASSRQGAAATEAF
TRBJ2-3,TRBV6-5,TRBD1,ASSRTGITDTQY
TRBJ2-1,TRBV27,TRBD2,ASSLSGRGSGGLGNEQF
TRBJ1-1,TRBV9,TRBD1,ASSVQGQAGTEAF
TRBJ2-3,TRBV3-1/TRBV3-2,TRBD2,ASSHTSGGTDTQY
TRBJ1-5,TRBV7-2,TRBD1,ASSSLLQGNRNQPQH